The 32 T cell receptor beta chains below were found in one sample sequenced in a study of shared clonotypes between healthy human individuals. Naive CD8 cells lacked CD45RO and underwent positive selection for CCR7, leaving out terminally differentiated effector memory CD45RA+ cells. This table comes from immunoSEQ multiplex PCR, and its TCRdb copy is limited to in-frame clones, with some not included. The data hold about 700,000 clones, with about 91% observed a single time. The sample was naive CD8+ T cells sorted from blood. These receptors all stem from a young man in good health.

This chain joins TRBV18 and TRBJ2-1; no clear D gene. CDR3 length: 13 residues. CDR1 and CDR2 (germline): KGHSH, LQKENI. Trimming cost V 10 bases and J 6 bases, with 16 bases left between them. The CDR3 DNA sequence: TGTGCCACCCCAGACGAACACGGCAATGAGCAGTTCTTC. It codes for CATPDEHGNEQFF. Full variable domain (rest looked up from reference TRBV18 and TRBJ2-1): NAGVMQNPRHLVRRRGQEARLRCSPMKGHSHVYWYRQLPEEGLKFMVYLQKENIIDESGMPKERFSAEFPKEGPSILRIQQVVRGDSAAYFCATPDEHGNEQFFGPGTRLTVL.

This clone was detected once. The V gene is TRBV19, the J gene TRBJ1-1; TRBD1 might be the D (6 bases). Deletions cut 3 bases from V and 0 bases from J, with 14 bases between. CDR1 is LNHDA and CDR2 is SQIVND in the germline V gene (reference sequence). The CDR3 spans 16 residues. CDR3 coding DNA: TGTGCCAGTAGTATTCGTACAGGGTATTTGAACACTGAAGCTTTCTTT. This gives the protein CASSIRTGYLNTEAFF. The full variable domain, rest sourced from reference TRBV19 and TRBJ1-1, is DGGITQSPKYLFRKEGQNVTLSCEQNLNHDAMYWYRQDPGQGLRLIYYSQIVNDFQKGDIAEGYSVSREKKESFPLTVTSAQKNPTAFYLCASSIRTGYLNTEAFFGQGTRLTVV.

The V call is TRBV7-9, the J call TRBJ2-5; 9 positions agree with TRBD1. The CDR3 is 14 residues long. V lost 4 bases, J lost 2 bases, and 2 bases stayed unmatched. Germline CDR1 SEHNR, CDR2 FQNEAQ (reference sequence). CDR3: CASSWTGAQETQYF. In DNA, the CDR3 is TGTGCCAGCAGCTGGACAGGGGCACAAGAGACCCAGTACTTC.

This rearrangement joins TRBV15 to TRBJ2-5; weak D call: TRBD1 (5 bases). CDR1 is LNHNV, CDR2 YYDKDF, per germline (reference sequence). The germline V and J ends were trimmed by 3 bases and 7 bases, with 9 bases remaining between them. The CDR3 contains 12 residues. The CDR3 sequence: CATSSLTVTQYF. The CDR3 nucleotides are TGTGCCACCAGCAGCCTGACAGTGACCCAGTACTTC. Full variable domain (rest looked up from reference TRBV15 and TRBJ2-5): DAMVIQNPRYQVTQFGKPVTLSCSQTLNHNVMYWYQQKSSQAPKLLFHYYDKDFNNEADTPDNFQSRRPNTSFCFLDIRSPGLGDTAMYLCATSSLTVTQYFGPGTRLLVL.

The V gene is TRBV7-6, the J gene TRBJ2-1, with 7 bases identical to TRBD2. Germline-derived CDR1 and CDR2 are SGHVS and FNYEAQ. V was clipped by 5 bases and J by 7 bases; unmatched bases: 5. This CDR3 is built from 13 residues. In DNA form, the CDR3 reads TGTGCCAGCAGCCCCGGGAGGACTAATGAGCAGTTCTTC. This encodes CASSPGRTNEQFF.

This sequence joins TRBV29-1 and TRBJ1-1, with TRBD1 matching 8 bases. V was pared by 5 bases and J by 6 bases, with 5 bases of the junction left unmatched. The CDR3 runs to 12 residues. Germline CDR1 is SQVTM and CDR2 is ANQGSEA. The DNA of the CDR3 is TGCAGCGTTTGGGGCAGGGGGCCTGAAGCTTTCTTT. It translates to CSVWGRGPEAFF.

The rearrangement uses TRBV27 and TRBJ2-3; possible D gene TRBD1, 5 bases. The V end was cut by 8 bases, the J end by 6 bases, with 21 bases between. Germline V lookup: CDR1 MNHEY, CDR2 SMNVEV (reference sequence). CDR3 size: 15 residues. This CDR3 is CASSFTGQGEDTQYF. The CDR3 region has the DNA TGTGCCAGCTCGTTTACCGGGCAGGGCGAGGATACGCAGTATTTT.

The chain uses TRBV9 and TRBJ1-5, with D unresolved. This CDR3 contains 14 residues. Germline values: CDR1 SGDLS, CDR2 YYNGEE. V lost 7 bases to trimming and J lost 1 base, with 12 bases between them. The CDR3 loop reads CASSPTASNQPQHF. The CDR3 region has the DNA TGTGCCAGCTCCCCAACGGCGAGCAATCAGCCCCAGCATTTT.

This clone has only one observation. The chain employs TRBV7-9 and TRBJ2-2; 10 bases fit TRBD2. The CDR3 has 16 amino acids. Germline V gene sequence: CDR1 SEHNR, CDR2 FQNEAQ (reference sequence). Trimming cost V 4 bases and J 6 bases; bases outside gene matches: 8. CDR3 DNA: TGTGCCAGCAGCTCCTCTAGCGGGAGTTTCTCCGGGGAGCTGTTTTTT. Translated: CASSSSSGSFSGELFF.

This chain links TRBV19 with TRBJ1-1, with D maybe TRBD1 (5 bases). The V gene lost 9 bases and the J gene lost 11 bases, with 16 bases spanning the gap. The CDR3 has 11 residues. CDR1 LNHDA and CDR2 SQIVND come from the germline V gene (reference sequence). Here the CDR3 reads CASQTGALAFF. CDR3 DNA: TGTGCCAGCCAGACCGGGGCATTGGCTTTCTTT.

The CDR3 coding sequence is TGTGCCAGCAGCTTAAGGACTAGCGACTACGAGCAGTACTTC. It encodes CASSLRTSDYEQYF. The chain joins TRBV7-9 to TRBJ2-7, with 9 bases that match TRBD2. The CDR3 loop spans 14 amino acids. CDR1 is SEHNR, CDR2 FQNEAQ, per germline (reference sequence). V shed 2 bases and J 3 bases; nucleotides not matched to a gene: 2.

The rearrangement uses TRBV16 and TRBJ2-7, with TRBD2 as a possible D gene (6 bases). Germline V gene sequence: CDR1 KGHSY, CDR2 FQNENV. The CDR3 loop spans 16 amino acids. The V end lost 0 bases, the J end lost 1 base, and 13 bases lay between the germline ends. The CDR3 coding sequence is TGTGCCAGCAGCCAATCGCGACTAGGATCTTCCTACGAGCAGTACTTC. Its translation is CASSQSRLGSSYEQYF.

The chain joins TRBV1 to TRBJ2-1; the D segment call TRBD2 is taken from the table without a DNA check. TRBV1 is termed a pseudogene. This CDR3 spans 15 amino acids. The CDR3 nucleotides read TGCACCAGCAGCCAACGGACTAGCGGGAGGGGTGAGCAGTTCTTC. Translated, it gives CTSSQRTSGRGEQFF.

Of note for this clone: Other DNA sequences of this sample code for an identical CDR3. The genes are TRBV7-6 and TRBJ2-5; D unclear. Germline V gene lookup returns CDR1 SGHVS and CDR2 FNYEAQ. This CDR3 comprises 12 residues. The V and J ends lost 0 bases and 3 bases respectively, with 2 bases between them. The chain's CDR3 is CASSLAEETQYF. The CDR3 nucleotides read TGTGCCAGCAGCTTAGCGGAAGAGACCCAGTACTTC.

The CDR3 DNA reads as TGCGCCAGCAGCTCCGGGACGGACTCCTACAATGAGCAGTTCTTC. It is translated as CASSSGTDSYNEQFF. This chain joins TRBV5-1 and TRBJ2-1, with D perhaps given as TRBD1 or TRBD2 (5 bases each). Trimming removed 3 bases at V and 0 bases at J, with 10 bases between. Looked up from germline, CDR1 is SGHRS and CDR2 is YFSETQ. There are 15 residues in the CDR3. Variable domain in full (rest from reference TRBV5-1 and TRBJ2-1): KAGVTQTPRYLIKTRGQQVTLSCSPISGHRSVSWYQQTPGQGLQFLFEYFSETQRNKGNFPGRFSGRQFSNSRSEMNVSTLELGDSALYLCASSSGTDSYNEQFFGPGTRLTVL.

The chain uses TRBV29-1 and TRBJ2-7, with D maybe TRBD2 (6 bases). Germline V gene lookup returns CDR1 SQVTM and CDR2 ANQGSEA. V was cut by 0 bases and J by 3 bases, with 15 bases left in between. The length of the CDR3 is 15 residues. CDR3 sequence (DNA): TGCAGCGTTGAAGATCTGGGCAGTAGCGGCTACGAGCAGTACTTC. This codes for CSVEDLGSSGYEQYF.

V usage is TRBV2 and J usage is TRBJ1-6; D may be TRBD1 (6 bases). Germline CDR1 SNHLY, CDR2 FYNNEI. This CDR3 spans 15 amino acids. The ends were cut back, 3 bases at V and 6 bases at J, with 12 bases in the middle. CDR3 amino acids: CASSDIQGVNSPLHF. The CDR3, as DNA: TGTGCCAGCAGTGATATACAGGGAGTTAATTCACCCCTCCACTTT.

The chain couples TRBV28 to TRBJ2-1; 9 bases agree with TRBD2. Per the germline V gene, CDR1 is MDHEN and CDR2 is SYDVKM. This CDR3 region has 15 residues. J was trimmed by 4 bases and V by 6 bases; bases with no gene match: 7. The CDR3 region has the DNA TGTGCCAGCAGCTCACTAGCGGGCCAGTACAATGAGCAGTTCTTC. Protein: CASSSLAGQYNEQFF.

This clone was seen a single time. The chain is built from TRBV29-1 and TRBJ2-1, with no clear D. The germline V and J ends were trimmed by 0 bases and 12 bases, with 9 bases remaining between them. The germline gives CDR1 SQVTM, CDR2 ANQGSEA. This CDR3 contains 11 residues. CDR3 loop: CSVEEMVAQFF. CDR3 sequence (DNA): TGCAGCGTTGAAGAAATGGTTGCGCAGTTCTTC.

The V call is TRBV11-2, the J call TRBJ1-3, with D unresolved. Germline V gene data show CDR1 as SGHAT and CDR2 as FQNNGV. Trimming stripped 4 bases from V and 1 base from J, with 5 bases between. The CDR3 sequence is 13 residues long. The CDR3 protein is CASSSWSGNTIYF. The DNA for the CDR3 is TGTGCCAGCAGCTCCTGGTCTGGAAACACCATATATTTT. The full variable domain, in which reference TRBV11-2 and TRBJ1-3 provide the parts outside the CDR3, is EAGVAQSPRYKIIEKRQSVAFWCNPISGHATLYWYQQILGQGPKLLIQFQNNGVVDDSQLPKDRFSAERLKGVDSTLKIQPAKLEDSAVYLCASSSWSGNTIYFGEGSWLTVV.

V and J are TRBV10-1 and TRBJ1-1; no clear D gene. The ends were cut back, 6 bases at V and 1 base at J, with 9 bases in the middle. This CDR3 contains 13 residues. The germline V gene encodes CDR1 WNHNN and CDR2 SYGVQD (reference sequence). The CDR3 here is CASRNGPNTEAFF. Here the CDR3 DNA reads TGCGCCAGCAGAAATGGTCCGAACACTGAAGCTTTCTTT.

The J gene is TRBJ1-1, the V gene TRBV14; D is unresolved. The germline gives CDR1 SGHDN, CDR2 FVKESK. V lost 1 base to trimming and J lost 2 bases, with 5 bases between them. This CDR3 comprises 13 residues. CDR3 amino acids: CASSQVRNTEAFF. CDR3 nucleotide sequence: TGTGCCAGCAGCCAAGTCAGAAACACTGAAGCTTTCTTT.

The CDR3 is CASGFNQPQHF. The CDR3 region has the DNA TGTGCCAGCGGATTCAATCAGCCCCAGCATTTT. V and J are TRBV7-9 and TRBJ1-5; no definite D call. Trimming removed 8 bases at V and 3 bases at J, with 5 bases between. CDR1 and CDR2 from the germline V gene are SEHNR and FQNEAQ (reference sequence). The CDR3 sequence is 11 residues long.

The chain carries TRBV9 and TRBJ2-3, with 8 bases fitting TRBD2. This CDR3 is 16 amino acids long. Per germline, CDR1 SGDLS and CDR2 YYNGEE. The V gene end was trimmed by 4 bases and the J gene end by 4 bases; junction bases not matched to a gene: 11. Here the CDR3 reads CASSPPRSGSSDTQYF. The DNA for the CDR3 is TGTGCCAGCAGCCCCCCTCGAAGCGGGAGTTCAGATACGCAGTATTTT.

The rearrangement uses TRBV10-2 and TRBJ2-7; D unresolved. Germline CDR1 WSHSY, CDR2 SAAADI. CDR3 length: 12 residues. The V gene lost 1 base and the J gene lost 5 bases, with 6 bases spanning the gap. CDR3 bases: TGCGCCAGCAGTGAGTACCGGGACGAGCAGTACTTC. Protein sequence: CASSEYRDEQYF.

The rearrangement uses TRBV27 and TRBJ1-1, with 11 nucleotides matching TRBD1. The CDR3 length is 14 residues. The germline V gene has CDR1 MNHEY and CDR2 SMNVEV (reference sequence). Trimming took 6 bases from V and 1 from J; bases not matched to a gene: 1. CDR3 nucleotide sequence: TGTGCCAGCAGCGGGACAGGGGGGAACACTGAAGCTTTCTTT. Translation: CASSGTGGNTEAFF.

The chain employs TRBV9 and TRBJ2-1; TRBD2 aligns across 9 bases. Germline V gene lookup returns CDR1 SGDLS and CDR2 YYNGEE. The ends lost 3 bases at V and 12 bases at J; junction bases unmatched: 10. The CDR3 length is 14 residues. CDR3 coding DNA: TGTGCCAGCAGCGGGGGAGCTAGCGGGATTCCGCAGTTCTTC. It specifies CASSGGASGIPQFF.

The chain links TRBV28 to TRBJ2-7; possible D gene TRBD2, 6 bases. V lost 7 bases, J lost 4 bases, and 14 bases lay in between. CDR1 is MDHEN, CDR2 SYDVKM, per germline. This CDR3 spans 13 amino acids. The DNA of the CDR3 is TGTGCCAGCACCGATGGCGGGACGTACGAGCAGTACTTC. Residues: CASTDGGTYEQYF.

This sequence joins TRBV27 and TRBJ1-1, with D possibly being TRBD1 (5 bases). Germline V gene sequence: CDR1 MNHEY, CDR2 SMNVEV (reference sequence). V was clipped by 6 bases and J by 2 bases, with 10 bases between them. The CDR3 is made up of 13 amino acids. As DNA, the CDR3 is TGTGCCAGCAGCATGGGACCCAACACTGAAGCTTTCTTT. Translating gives CASSMGPNTEAFF.

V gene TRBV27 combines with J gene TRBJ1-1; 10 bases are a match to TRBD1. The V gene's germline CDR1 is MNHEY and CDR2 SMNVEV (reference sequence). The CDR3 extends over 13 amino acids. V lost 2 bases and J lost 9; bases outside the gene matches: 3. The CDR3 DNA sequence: TGTGCCAGCAGTTTAAGGGACAGGGGAAAAGCTTTCTTT. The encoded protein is CASSLRDRGKAFF.

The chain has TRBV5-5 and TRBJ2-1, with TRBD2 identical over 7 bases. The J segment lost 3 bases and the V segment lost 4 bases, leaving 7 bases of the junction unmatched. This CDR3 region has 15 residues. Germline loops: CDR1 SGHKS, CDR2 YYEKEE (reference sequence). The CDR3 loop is CASSRGREGYNEQFF. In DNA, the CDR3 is TGTGCCAGCAGCCGGGGGAGGGAGGGCTACAATGAGCAGTTCTTC.

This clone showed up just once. CDR3 sequence reads: CASSYGYEQYF. In DNA form, the CDR3 reads TGTGCCAGCAGTTATGGCTACGAGCAGTACTTC. This chain joins TRBV25-1 and TRBJ2-7; D is ambiguous. V lost 5 bases and J lost 3, with 5 bases in between. The CDR3 is 11 residues long. Germline-derived CDR1 and CDR2 are MGHDK and SYGVNS.